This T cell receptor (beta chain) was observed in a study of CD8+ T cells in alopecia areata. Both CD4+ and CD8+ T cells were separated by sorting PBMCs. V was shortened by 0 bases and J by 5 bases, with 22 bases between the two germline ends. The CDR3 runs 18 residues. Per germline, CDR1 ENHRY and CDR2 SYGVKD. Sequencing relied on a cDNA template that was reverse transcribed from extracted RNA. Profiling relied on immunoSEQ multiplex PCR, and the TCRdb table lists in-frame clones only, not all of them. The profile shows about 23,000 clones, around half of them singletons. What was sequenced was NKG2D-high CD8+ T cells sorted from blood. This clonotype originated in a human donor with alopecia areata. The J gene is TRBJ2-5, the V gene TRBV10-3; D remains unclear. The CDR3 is CAISESKLTPKAAETQYF. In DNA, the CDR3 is TGTGCCATCAGTGAGTCGAAGTTGACACCTAAAGCAGCGGAGACCCAGTACTTC.